The next 5 T cell receptor beta chains were all read from a single sample in a study of regulatory and conventional T cells in RAG deficiency. Blood CD4+ CD25-low CD127-high conventional T cells supplied the genomic DNA template. Using immunoSEQ multiplex PCR, the repertoire was profiled, and TCRdb retains in-frame clones only, with some absent. The sample lists 8,000 to 10,000 clones, around 94% occurring once. Sequenced material: CD4+ effector T cells sorted from blood. The source is a human donor with RAG deficiency presenting as severe combined immunodeficiency.

The V gene is TRBV7-2, the J gene TRBJ1-2, with a tentative D call TRBD1 (6 bases). There are 14 residues in the CDR3. V shed 2 bases and J shed 6 bases, with 13 bases lying between them. Germline CDR1 is SGHTA and CDR2 is FQGNSA. CDR3 coding DNA: TGTGCCAGCAGCTTAAGGGGGGACCCGGATGGCTACACCTTC. Translating gives CASSLRGDPDGYTF.

The chain is built from TRBV4-3 and TRBJ2-5; 7 bases are a match to TRBD1. Germline values: CDR1 LGHNA, CDR2 YSLEER. V gave up 0 bases and J gave up 5 bases; unmatched junction bases: 3. CDR3 length: 14 residues. The CDR3 DNA follows: TGCGCCAGCAGCCAAGATTACAGGGGTGAGACCCAGTACTTC. This codes for CASSQDYRGETQYF.

The gene calls are TRBV20-1 and TRBJ2-3; D ambiguous. V was pared by 7 bases and J by 6 bases, with 8 bases between. CDR1 is DFQATT, CDR2 SNEGSKA, per germline (reference sequence). The length of the CDR3 is 10 residues. CDR3 DNA sequence: TGCAGTGGGCGCCAGGATACGCAGTATTTT. Its translation is CSGRQDTQYF.

J is TRBJ2-1 and V is TRBV4-3; 14 bases agree with TRBD2. Germline loops: CDR1 LGHNA, CDR2 YSLEER. The CDR3 sequence is 16 residues long. V shed 3 bases, J shed 6 bases, and the junction held 4 bases outside the gene matches. The CDR3, as DNA: TGCGCCAGCAGCCAGGTGGGACTAGCGGGAGCCAATGAGCAGTTCTTC. It encodes CASSQVGLAGANEQFF.

This chain uses TRBV5-1 with TRBJ2-7; D may match TRBD1 or TRBD2 (5 bases each). The V gene's germline CDR1 is SGHRS and CDR2 YFSETQ. The CDR3 is 15 residues long. V was cut by 4 bases and J by 7 bases, with 21 bases left in between. Here the CDR3 reads CASSPAGTAVGEQYF. In nucleotides, the CDR3 is TGCGCCAGCAGCCCGGCCGGGACGGCCGTCGGGGAGCAGTACTTC.